These 2 T cell receptor beta chains were all obtained from the same sample, sequenced in a study of cytomegalovirus exposure and HLA in healthy donors. PCR was performed using 60 Vbeta and 13 Jbeta primers. Repertoires were generated with immunoSEQ multiplex PCR, while TCRdb's copy carries only in-frame clones and drops some. Of about 91,000 clones listed, 85% to 90% were seen once; the top ten hold around 2.5%. Sequences were obtained from PBMCs. Receptors were obtained from a man younger than 35 in good health and CMV-seronegative.

This rearrangement joins TRBV7-2 to TRBJ2-1, with 8 nucleotides matching TRBD2. Germline lookup yields CDR1 SGHTA and CDR2 FQGNSA. The CDR3 runs to 15 residues. The V and J ends lost 1 base and 12 bases, in that order; junction bases with no gene match: 11. The CDR3, as DNA: TGTGCCAGCAGCTTAGTCCGGGGGGGCCACGTGGGGCAGTTCTTC. Residues: CASSLVRGGHVGQFF.

The chain recombines TRBV5-1 with TRBJ2-3; 10 bases line up with TRBD2. Trimming took 6 bases from V and 3 from J; bases not matched to a gene: 10. The CDR3 is 16 amino acids. CDR1 and CDR2 from the germline V gene are SGHRS and YFSETQ. CDR3 bases: TGCGCCAGCACCCCTAGCGGGAGAGGGTCAACAGATACGCAGTATTTT. Its protein is CASTPSGRGSTDTQYF.